The rows below give T cell receptor beta chains drawn from one sample of a study of blood T cell repertoires in COVID-19. Measured with immunoSEQ multiplex PCR; TCRdb has only the in-frame clones, and not every one. Of approximately 15,000 clones in the sample, 89% are singletons; the top ten hold 2.5% to 3.5%. Sequenced: peripheral blood. The receptors come from a human donor in a cohort sampled during active COVID-19. CDR3s include the opening cysteine and the closing phenylalanine or tryptophan. A D gene is named only where the DNA matches it firmly. Part of the rows lack a size; the others show once, few, many or a class for expanded clones.

TRBV5-4	TRBD1	TRBJ1-2	once	TGTGCCAGCACCACCCCAAACAGGGGGCTTGGATATGGCTACACCTTC	CASTTPNRGLGYGYTF
TRBV3-1/TRBV3-2	-	TRBJ2-7	-	TGTGCCAGCAGCCAAGCAGCGGGTTCATCCTACGAGCAGTACTTC	CASSQAAGSSYEQYF
TRBV3-1/TRBV3-2	TRBD2	TRBJ2-3	-	TGTGCCAGCAGCCAAGTGTTACTAGCGGGGACAGATACGCAGTATTTT	CASSQVLLAGTDTQYF
TRBV5-5	TRBD1	TRBJ1-1	-	TGTGCCAGCAGCTTTACAGGGGGGAACACTGAAGCTTTCTTT	CASSFTGGNTEAFF
TRBV9	TRBD1	TRBJ2-3	-	TGTGCCAGCAGCGTAGTGACAGGGCCCCTAGGTACGCAGTATTTT	CASSVVTGPLGTQYF
TRBV5-6	TRBD1	TRBJ1-2	-	TGTGCCAGCAGCGTAGGGACAGCTAATTATGGCTACACCTTC	CASSVGTANYGYTF
TRBV6-6	-	TRBJ1-5	-	TGTGCCAGCAGTTACCTGGCAGGGTACAATCAGCCCCAGCATTTT	CASSYLAGYNQPQHF
TRBV7-9	-	TRBJ1-2	few	TGTGCCAGCCTGCAGGGCGTCTATGGCTACGCCTTC	CASLQGVYGYAF
TRBV12-5	TRBD1	TRBJ1-6	-	TGTGCTAGTGGTTTGGTCCCGCCCGGGACAGTAAATTCACCCCTCCACTTT	CASGLVPPGTVNSPLHF
TRBV11-2	TRBD2	TRBJ2-1	-	TGTGCCAGCAGCTTAATACAAGGGGAGGGCAATGAGCAGTTCTTC	CASSLIQGEGNEQFF
TRBV19	TRBD2	TRBJ2-1	-	TGTGCCAGTAGTATGGGGGGGAGGAGGAGTGAGCAGTTCTTC	CASSMGGRRSEQFF
TRBV29-1	TRBD1	TRBJ1-3	-	TGCAGCGCCGGGACAGGGATTGGGAACACCATATATTTT	CSAGTGIGNTIYF
TRBV12-3/TRBV12-4	-	TRBJ1-3	-	TGTGCCAGCAGTTTGGGTCGGCGAGGGAGTGGATATTTT	CASSLGRRGSGYF
TRBV19	TRBD1	TRBJ2-7	-	TGTGCCAGTAGCCCGGGACAGGGGGGCTCCTACGAGCAGTACTTC	CASSPGQGGSYEQYF
TRBV3-1/TRBV3-2	-	TRBJ1-2	few	TGTGCCAGCAGCCAAGGGGAGGTGGGTGGCTACACCTTC	CASSQGEVGGYTF
TRBV27	TRBD1	TRBJ1-2	-	TGTGCCAGCAGTCTAGGGACAGGGGGCGATTGGAGCTACACCTTC	CASSLGTGGDWSYTF
TRBV5-6	-	TRBJ1-1	-	TGTGCCAGCAGCGGCCCAGGTGAAGCTTTCTTT	CASSGPGEAFF
TRBV11-2	TRBD2	TRBJ2-1	-	TGTGCCAGCAGCTTTCTCCCCTGGGGGGGTAGCTCCTACAATGAGCAGTTCTTC	CASSFLPWGGSSYNEQFF
TRBV7-9	TRBD1	TRBJ1-1	-	TGTGCCAGCAGCGGCATGACAGGGGGTGAAGCTTTCTTT	CASSGMTGGEAFF
TRBV12-3/TRBV12-4	-	TRBJ2-7	-	TGTGCCAGCAGCCGCCTTCGAGACGAGCAGTACTTC	CASSRLRDEQYF
TRBV7-8	-	TRBJ2-5	-	TGTGCCAGCAGCTTAGGAGGTCCCAGTGGGACCCAGTACTTC	CASSLGGPSGTQYF
TRBV7-8	-	TRBJ2-7	-	TGTGCCAGCAGCTTAGTCTCGGGGTTCGCCTCCCAGTACTTC	CASSLVSGFASQYF
TRBV7-3	-	TRBJ2-5	-	TGTGCCAGCAGCCTTTCTCCGTCGGTGTCCGGGACCCAGTACTTC	CASSLSPSVSGTQYF
TRBV7-6	-	TRBJ1-1	-	TGTGCCAGCAGCTTAAGCGGACCGAACACTGAAGCTTTCTTT	CASSLSGPNTEAFF
TRBV28	TRBD1	TRBJ1-2	few	TGTGCCCGCTGGGACAGGCTTGAAGGCTACACCTTC	CARWDRLEGYTF
TRBV6-6	TRBD2	TRBJ2-5	-	TGTGCCAGCAGTTACGACGTGGGGGGGGGCCAAGAGACCCAGTACTTC	CASSYDVGGGQETQYF
TRBV5-1	-	TRBJ1-2	-	TGCGCCAGCAGCCCCAGCTCAGGGTATACTGGCTACACCTTC	CASSPSSGYTGYTF
TRBV19	TRBD1	TRBJ1-6	-	TGTGCCAGTACCACCGGGCAGGGGGCCAGTTCACCCCTCCACTTT	CASTTGQGASSPLHF
TRBV6-2/TRBV6-3	-	TRBJ1-6	-	TGTGCCAGCAGTTACTCGAGGGGGGGTAATTCACCCCTCCACTTT	CASSYSRGGNSPLHF
TRBV2	TRBD2	TRBJ2-5	-	TGTGCCAGCAGTGAAGCGACTAGCGGGGGGCAAGAGACCCAGTACTTC	CASSEATSGGQETQYF
TRBV4-2	-	TRBJ2-2	-	TGTGCCAGCAGCCAAGGGGAGGAGAACACCGGGGAGCTGTTTTTT	CASSQGEENTGELFF
TRBV7-2	-	TRBJ1-1	-	TGTGCCAGCAGCTTCCAGGGCGGTGTTGGTGAAGCTTTCTTT	CASSFQGGVGEAFF
TRBV19	-	TRBJ1-2	-	TGTGCCAGTAGTATAAGCCAGGGTAACTATGGCTACACCTTC	CASSISQGNYGYTF
TRBV19	-	TRBJ1-2	-	TGTGCCAGTAGTATAGAAGGAGCGACAGCTCCTCGAAGTGGCTACACCTTC	CASSIEGATAPRSGYTF
TRBV3-1/TRBV3-2	-	TRBJ1-2	-	TGTGCCAGCAGCCCGCAGGGAAATGGCTACACCTTC	CASSPQGNGYTF
TRBV6-5	TRBD1	TRBJ1-1	-	TGTGCCAGCAGCGGACAGGGAGGGGAAGCTTTCTTT	CASSGQGGEAFF
TRBV7-2	-	TRBJ2-7	-	TGTGCCAGCAGCACCGGACAGACCTACGAGCAGTACTTC	CASSTGQTYEQYF
TRBV9	-	TRBJ1-6	-	TGTGCCAGCAGCGTAGAACAGGGCTATAATTCACCCCTCCACTTT	CASSVEQGYNSPLHF
TRBV6-5	-	TRBJ2-7	-	TGTGCCAGCAGCCCAAGGTCCGGGTCCGAGCAGTACTTC	CASSPRSGSEQYF
TRBV5-5	-	TRBJ1-1	-	TGTGCCAGCAGCTTGGTACACCAGAACACTGAAGCTTTCTTT	CASSLVHQNTEAFF
TRBV9	TRBD1	TRBJ2-7	-	TGTGCCAGCAGCGTAGGTGGACAGGGGGTCACCGCCGAGCAGTACTTC	CASSVGGQGVTAEQYF
TRBV4-1	TRBD2	TRBJ2-3	-	TGCGCCAGCAGCCAAGCCGTCGGGGTGGGTCGGGGGGATCCTACAGATACGCAGTATTTT	CASSQAVGVGRGDPTDTQYF
TRBV2	-	TRBJ1-1	-	TGTGCCAGCATTCCAAGGACAGCGAACACTGAAGCTTTCTTT	CASIPRTANTEAFF
TRBV5-1	-	TRBJ2-7	-	TGCGCCAGCAGGGTTTCGCGCGAGCAGTACTTC	CASRVSREQYF
TRBV5-1	TRBD1	TRBJ1-6	-	TGCGCCAGCAGCTTGGGGGACAGGGGGAATTCACCCCTCCACTTT	CASSLGDRGNSPLHF
TRBV3-1/TRBV3-2	TRBD2	TRBJ2-7	-	TGTGCCAGCAGCCAAGAAAGGCGGGGGAACGAGCAGTACTTC	CASSQERRGNEQYF
TRBV12-3/TRBV12-4	-	TRBJ1-1	-	TGTGCCAGCAGTTTCGGTGTGTACACTGAAGCTTTCTTT	CASSFGVYTEAFF
TRBV30	-	TRBJ1-1	-	TGTGTCGCAGACACAGGGCACACTGAAGCTTTCTTT	CVADTGHTEAFF
TRBV19	-	TRBJ1-2	-	TGTGCCAGTAGTATATCGGCAGTGAGAGGGAACTATGGCTACACCTTC	CASSISAVRGNYGYTF